Below are 29 T cell receptor beta chains sequenced from a single sample in a study of molecular identifiers for immune sequencing clone quantification. TCRdb itself ran the PCR reads through MiXCR, one entry per CDR3 protein. In the table there are 490,000 or so distinct CDR3 sequences, roughly 26% of which are singletons. Material for sequencing was naive CD8+ T cells from blood, with Jurkat cell RNA spiked in. Regarding subset: FACS-sorted CD8+CD4-CCR7+CD45RA+ naive T cells. Receptors were obtained from a human donor in good health. Some libraries in this study had Jurkat cell RNA spiked in.

The genes are TRBV19 and TRBJ2-7, with 8 bases fitting TRBD2. Germline V gene sequence: CDR1 LNHDA, CDR2 SQIVND (reference sequence). There are 15 residues in the CDR3. With V trimmed by 5 bases and J by 5 bases, 11 bases remained unmatched. CDR3 sequence: CASSSSSGYRDEQYF. The DNA of the CDR3 is TGTGCCAGTAGTTCATCTAGCGGGTACAGGGACGAGCAGTACTTC.

Many counts were recorded for this clonotype. The gene calls are TRBV6-5 and TRBJ1-6, with D possibly being TRBD1 (5 bases). Trimming left V 5 bases short and J 0 bases short, with 14 bases between. Per the germline V gene, CDR1 is MNHEY and CDR2 is SVGAGI. The CDR3 has 17 amino acids. The CDR3 DNA reads TGTGCCAGCAGTGAAAGACAGCGAAGCTCCTATAATTCACCCCTCCACTTT. Its translation: CASSERQRSSYNSPLHF.

The gene calls are TRBV2 and TRBJ1-1; a possible D gene is TRBD1 (5 bases). With 8 bases removed from V and 3 bases from J, the gap between germline ends came to 13 bases. The CDR3 loop spans 13 amino acids. Germline CDR1 reads SNHLY; CDR2 reads FYNNEI. The chain's CDR3 is CASEVFRDTEAFF. The CDR3, as DNA: TGTGCCAGCGAAGTTTTCAGGGACACTGAAGCTTTCTTT.

This chain connects TRBV19 to TRBJ2-7; tentative D call: TRBD2 (5 bases). Germline-derived CDR1 and CDR2 are LNHDA and SQIVND (reference sequence). This CDR3 is built from 15 residues. Trimming stripped 7 bases from V and 7 bases from J, with 23 bases between. The CDR3 protein is CASKQSGLAPLEQYF. Here the CDR3 DNA reads TGTGCCAGTAAACAAAGCGGATTAGCCCCCTTGGAGCAGTACTTC.

For this clonotype: This may stem from a read error, because a much larger clone lies one nucleotide away. This chain uses TRBV5-1 with TRBJ1-1; D perhaps matches TRBD1 (6 bases). Deletions cut 3 bases from V and 4 bases from J, with 16 bases between. CDR3 size: 15 residues. Germline V gene sequence: CDR1 SGHRS, CDR2 YFSETQ. CDR3 nucleotide sequence: TGCGCCAGCAGCTCTACGACAGGCCTCACCACTGAAGCTTTCTTT. It encodes CASSSTTGLTTEAFF.

There are a few counts of this clonotype. The chain has TRBV5-1 and TRBJ1-1; 9 nucleotides match TRBD1. Losses at the gene ends were 2 bases for V and 4 bases for J; bases not matched to a gene: 6. Germline-derived CDR1 and CDR2 are SGHRS and YFSETQ. This CDR3 contains 15 residues. CDR3 coding DNA: TGCGCCAGCAGCTTTACAGGGGGCATAGTCACTGAAGCTTTCTTT. Translation: CASSFTGGIVTEAFF. Together with reference TRBV5-1 and TRBJ1-1, the CDR3 gives the full variable domain: KAGVTQTPRYLIKTRGQQVTLSCSPISGHRSVSWYQQTPGQGLQFLFEYFSETQRNKGNFPGRFSGRQFSNSRSEMNVSTLELGDSALYLCASSFTGGIVTEAFFGQGTRLTVV.

A remark on this clonotype: Given a much more abundant clone one base away, this may be a read error. This rearrangement joins TRBV5-6 to TRBJ2-7, with D possibly called TRBD1 or TRBD2 (5 bases each). CDR1 is SGHDT, CDR2 YYEEEE, per germline. The germline V and J ends were trimmed by 1 base and 4 bases, with 15 bases remaining between them. The CDR3 length is 15 residues. The CDR3 DNA reads as TGTGCCAGCAGCTTGAGGGGTAGGAGGTCGTACGAGCAGTACTTC. It specifies CASSLRGRRSYEQYF.

The chain combines TRBV30 with TRBJ2-1; D is unclear. V lost 0 bases and J lost 8, with 8 bases in between. The CDR3 is 12 amino acids. Germline-derived CDR1 and CDR2 are GTSNPN and SVGIG (reference sequence). CDR3 in amino acids: CAWSVLADEQFF. The DNA for the CDR3 is TGTGCCTGGAGTGTACTCGCCGATGAGCAGTTCTTC.

The chain combines TRBV24-1 with TRBJ2-3; D is unclear. The length of the CDR3 is 14 residues. Germline V lookup: CDR1 KGHDR, CDR2 SFDVKD. Trimming left V 4 bases short and J 0 bases short, with 7 bases between. The DNA of the CDR3 is TGTGCCACCAGTGACCAGCGTAGCACAGATACGCAGTATTTT. Translated, it gives CATSDQRSTDTQYF.

The gene calls are TRBV6-2 or TRBV6-3 and TRBJ1-2; D possibly corresponds to TRBD1 (5 bases). The length of the CDR3 is 14 residues. The ends were cut back, 1 base at V and 4 bases at J, with 10 bases in the middle. The germline V gene encodes CDR1 MNHEY and CDR2 SVGEGT. The CDR3 reads CASSYLPGRYGYTF. The CDR3 DNA is TGTGCCAGCAGTTACTTGCCAGGGCGCTATGGCTACACCTTC.

The chain combines TRBV20-1 with TRBJ2-7; 8 bases are a match to TRBD2. The V and J ends lost 2 bases and 4 bases, in that order; junction bases with no gene match: 7. CDR3 length: 14 residues. Germline CDR1 and CDR2: DFQATT and SNEGSKA (reference sequence). The CDR3 is CSARPPGLGYEQYF. CDR3 nucleotides: TGCAGTGCTAGACCGCCGGGACTAGGGTACGAGCAGTACTTC.

The J gene is TRBJ2-3, the V gene TRBV30; D not certain. The germline gives CDR1 GTSNPN, CDR2 SVGIG (reference sequence). V lost 0 bases and J 2 bases, leaving 6 bases between the germline ends. The CDR3 runs to 13 residues. The CDR3 region has the DNA TGTGCCTGGAGTGTAGGCGTCACAGATACGCAGTATTTT. It codes for CAWSVGVTDTQYF.

V and J are TRBV2 and TRBJ1-1; D gene unclear. The CDR3 runs to 10 residues. Germline CDR1 reads SNHLY; CDR2 reads FYNNEI. The V gene lost 11 bases and the J gene lost 10 bases, with 14 bases spanning the gap. CDR3: CAACIRGAFF. The DNA for the CDR3 is TGTGCCGCGTGCATTCGTGGAGCTTTCTTT.

This clonotype was recorded many times. The chain couples TRBV7-9 to TRBJ1-1; D unclear. Per germline, CDR1 SEHNR and CDR2 FQNEAQ (reference sequence). The CDR3 is 12 residues long. V lost 4 bases and J 1 base, leaving 4 bases between the germline ends. DNA of the CDR3: TGTGCCAGCAGCTATAAGAACACTGAAGCTTTCTTT. Protein sequence: CASSYKNTEAFF.

This clonotype appeared a few times. The chain recombines TRBV19 with TRBJ1-2; D is ambiguous. Germline V gene data show CDR1 as LNHDA and CDR2 as SQIVND (reference sequence). This CDR3 has 11 residues. The V end lost 6 bases, the J end lost 6 bases, and 8 bases lay between the germline ends. CDR3 bases: TGTGCCAGTAGAGGAGGTGATGGCTACACCTTC. Translation gives CASRGGDGYTF.

The chain carries TRBV6-2 or TRBV6-3 and TRBJ1-2, with 9 bases aligning to TRBD1. The V and J ends lost 6 bases and 3 bases, in that order; junction bases with no gene match: 8. This CDR3 has 15 amino acids. Germline lookup yields CDR1 MNHEY and CDR2 SVGEGT. CDR3 coding DNA: TGTGCCAGCAGAACACAGGGGGCGCGAGACTATGGCTACACCTTC. Amino acids: CASRTQGARDYGYTF.

This clonotype is a singleton in its sample. This chain links TRBV20-1 with TRBJ2-7; D is perhaps TRBD1 (6 bases). This CDR3 is 14 amino acids long. V shed 3 bases and J shed 5 bases, with 17 bases lying between them. CDR1 and CDR2 from the germline V gene are DFQATT and SNEGSKA (reference sequence). CDR3 region: CSARGTGTRDEQYF. The CDR3, as DNA: TGCAGTGCTAGGGGGACCGGGACAAGGGACGAGCAGTACTTC.

V and J are TRBV12-3 or TRBV12-4 and TRBJ1-2; D remains unclear. Trimming removed 4 bases at V and 6 bases at J, with 15 bases between. The CDR3 extends over 14 amino acids. The CDR3 loop is CASSSTRDWDGYTF. The CDR3, as DNA: TGTGCCAGCAGTTCAACGAGGGATTGGGATGGCTACACCTTC.

This clonotype was seen repeatedly, ten times or more. This sequence joins TRBV9 and TRBJ1-1; perhaps TRBD1 as D (5 bases). CDR3 length: 14 residues. CDR1 is SGDLS and CDR2 is YYNGEE in the germline V gene. V dropped 2 bases and J dropped 0 bases, with 8 bases sitting between them. The CDR3 nucleotides are TGTGCCAGCAGCGTCGGGGGAATGAACACTGAAGCTTTCTTT. Amino acid sequence: CASSVGGMNTEAFF.

The chain joins TRBV19 to TRBJ2-3; D uncertain. V gave up 4 bases and J gave up 2 bases, with 4 bases separating them. Per germline, CDR1 LNHDA and CDR2 SQIVND (reference sequence). The CDR3 contains 12 residues. The CDR3 protein is CASSTITDTQYF. For the CDR3, the DNA is TGTGCCAGTAGTACAATCACAGATACGCAGTATTTT.

This clonotype was recorded many times. The J gene is TRBJ1-2, the V gene TRBV27; D uncertain. The V gene lost 3 bases and the J gene lost 0 bases, with 11 bases spanning the gap. This CDR3 contains 15 residues. CDR1 is MNHEY and CDR2 is SMNVEV in the germline V gene (reference sequence). The DNA for the CDR3 is TGTGCCAGCAGTTTCTACAGCGGAGCTAACTATGGCTACACCTTC. Translation gives CASSFYSGANYGYTF.

The chain joins TRBV11-3 to TRBJ2-1; TRBD1 matches 8 bases. Germline CDR1 reads SGHNT; CDR2 reads YENEEA. This CDR3 contains 17 residues. With V trimmed by 3 bases and J by 8 bases, 15 bases remained unmatched. The CDR3 DNA follows: TGTGCCAGCAGCTTTGGCCAGGGGGCAAATTTGATCGATGAGCAGTTCTTC. It encodes CASSFGQGANLIDEQFF.

The genes are TRBV29-1 and TRBJ2-7; a possible D gene is TRBD1 (6 bases). Germline assignment: CDR1 SQVTM and CDR2 ANQGSEA. V lost 2 bases and J 2 bases, leaving 16 bases between the germline ends. The CDR3 loop spans 15 amino acids. For the CDR3, the DNA is TGCAGCGTTGAAACCGGGACACACGGAGCCTACGAGCAGTACTTC. Its translation: CSVETGTHGAYEQYF.

The rearrangement uses TRBV3-1 and TRBJ2-2; 8 bases agree with TRBD1. Losses at the gene ends were 4 bases for V and 3 bases for J; bases not matched to a gene: 7. Germline assignment: CDR1 LGHDT and CDR2 YNNKEL (reference sequence). CDR3 size: 16 residues. CDR3: CASSPRGDRYTGELFF. The CDR3 coding sequence is TGTGCCAGCAGCCCTAGAGGGGACAGGTACACCGGGGAGCTGTTTTTT.

V usage is TRBV19 and J usage is TRBJ1-6; no definite D call. This CDR3 region has 13 residues. CDR1 is LNHDA, CDR2 SQIVND, per germline (reference sequence). Deletions cut 7 bases from V and 6 bases from J, with 10 bases between. The CDR3 reads CASTSGFNSPLHF. In DNA form, the CDR3 reads TGTGCCAGTACCTCAGGCTTTAATTCACCCCTCCACTTT.

V is TRBV11-3 and J is TRBJ2-2, with 7 bases that match TRBD1. This CDR3 has 15 residues. The germline V gene encodes CDR1 SGHNT and CDR2 YENEEA. Germline trimming cut 5 bases from V and 4 bases from J; bases unmatched to any gene: 7. The CDR3 bases are TGTGCCAGCAGCGCTGAGGGGGCTGGCACCGGGGAGCTGTTTTTT. Translated, it gives CASSAEGAGTGELFF.

This clonotype has a single count. This chain links TRBV13 with TRBJ2-7, with 8 bases identical to TRBD1. This CDR3 is built from 15 residues. The ends lost 3 bases at V and 5 bases at J; junction bases unmatched: 9. Germline CDR1 is PRHDT and CDR2 is FYEKMQ (reference sequence). CDR3 coding DNA: TGTGCCAGCAGCTTTCAGGACAGGGCTACCAACGAGCAGTACTTC. It yields the protein CASSFQDRATNEQYF.

This clonotype was counted only a few times. In nucleotides, the CDR3 is TGCAGTGCTAGAGAGAGGCCCGGGACAGCCTACGAGCAGTACTTC. It specifies CSARERPGTAYEQYF. This chain links TRBV20-1 with TRBJ2-7; 7 bases align to TRBD1. After removal of 0 bases from V and 2 bases from J, the junction contained 7 bases not matched to a gene. Germline assignment: CDR1 DFQATT and CDR2 SNEGSKA (reference sequence). CDR3 length: 15 residues.

About this clonotype itself: One end of the junction varies from germline; a read error may be responsible. V and J are TRBV30 and TRBJ1-1, with no clear D. Germline values: CDR1 GTSNPN, CDR2 SVGIG (reference sequence). The CDR3 is 13 residues long. This CDR3 is CVWSVLSTREAFF. The CDR3 DNA is TGTGTCTGGAGTGTACTAAGCACCCGGGAAGCTTTCTTT.